Each of the 30 T cell receptor beta chains below was sequenced from the same sample in a study of molecular identifiers for immune sequencing clone quantification. Each CDR3 protein gets one entry after TCRdb re-called the PCR reads with MiXCR. The sample contains approximately 680,000 distinct CDR3 sequences, about 25% of which appear only once. Sequencing was done on a sample of naive CD8+ T cells from blood, with Jurkat cell RNA spiked in. Subset: FACS-sorted CD8+CD4-CCR7+CD45RA+ naive T cells. The source of these receptors is a human donor in good health. Some libraries in this study had Jurkat cell RNA spiked in.

This clonotype was counted many times. The V call is TRBV20-1, the J call TRBJ2-3, with 8 bases identical to TRBD1. Trimming cost V 6 bases and J 3 bases; bases outside gene matches: 8. Germline CDR1 is DFQATT and CDR2 is SNEGSKA (reference sequence). The CDR3 covers 14 residues. The DNA of the CDR3 is TGCAGTGCCACGGACAGGGTGGATACAGATACGCAGTATTTT. Amino acid sequence: CSATDRVDTDTQYF.

This sequence joins TRBV19 and TRBJ2-7, with 10 positions matching TRBD2. Germline loops: CDR1 LNHDA, CDR2 SQIVND (reference sequence). The V segment lost 0 bases and the J segment 7 bases; nucleotides outside the gene matches: 12. This CDR3 spans 17 amino acids. The chain's CDR3 is CASSIDATSGTRVEQYF. CDR3 DNA: TGTGCCAGTAGTATAGACGCTACTAGCGGGACTCGGGTTGAGCAGTACTTC.

The V call is TRBV15, the J call TRBJ1-6; D gene unclear. The CDR3 spans 15 residues. Germline V gene lookup returns CDR1 LNHNV and CDR2 YYDKDF (reference sequence). V was clipped by 3 bases and J by 8 bases, with 14 bases between them. The CDR3 here is CATSRTLGRDSPLHF. In DNA, the CDR3 is TGTGCCACCAGCAGGACCCTAGGGAGAGATTCACCCCTCCACTTT.

This clonotype has a handful of counts. This rearrangement joins TRBV24-1 to TRBJ2-3, with 9 bases that match TRBD1. Germline loops: CDR1 KGHDR, CDR2 SFDVKD. V shed 4 bases and J 3 bases; nucleotides not matched to a gene: 7. This CDR3 region has 16 residues. CDR3 region: CATSERTGVGTDTQYF. The DNA for the CDR3 is TGTGCCACCAGTGAGCGGACAGGGGTTGGGACAGATACGCAGTATTTT.

This clonotype was found a few times. The rearrangement uses TRBV4-1 and TRBJ2-5; tentatively, D is TRBD2 (6 bases). Per germline, CDR1 MGHRA and CDR2 YSYEKL. The CDR3 extends over 14 amino acids. V was cut by 1 base and J by 2 bases, with 8 bases left in between. CDR3 coding DNA: TGCGCCAGCAGCCAAGGGGACTTTCAAGAGACCCAGTACTTC. It encodes CASSQGDFQETQYF.

V usage is TRBV30 and J usage is TRBJ2-4; maybe TRBD2 (6 bases). Germline CDR1 and CDR2: GTSNPN and SVGIG (reference sequence). Trimming shortened V by 3 bases and J by 8 bases, and 20 bases separated the two germline ends. The CDR3 is 15 residues long. The CDR3 DNA reads as TGTGCCTGGAGCGAGCTCGGCGGGGCGGCAGACATTCAGTACTTC. As protein: CAWSELGGAADIQYF.

This clonotype was recorded a few times. The chain has TRBV2 and TRBJ1-5; 7 nucleotides match TRBD1. The CDR3 sequence is 18 residues long. J gave up 4 bases and V 4 bases, and 16 bases lay outside the gene matches. The V gene's germline CDR1 is SNHLY and CDR2 FYNNEI. In nucleotides, the CDR3 is TGTGCCAGCAGTGGAACAGGGGATTTCGTGGGGATGAATCAGCCCCAGCATTTT. This codes for CASSGTGDFVGMNQPQHF.

The table lists this clonotype with many counts. CDR3 nucleotides: TGTGCCAGCAGTCCCGTGAGGGAGAGGGACACTGAAGCTTTCTTT. This encodes CASSPVRERDTEAFF. This chain joins TRBV28 and TRBJ1-1; D not certain. Germline lookup yields CDR1 MDHEN and CDR2 SYDVKM. Between the trimmed V and J ends, which lost 5 bases and 3 bases, there was a span of 16 bases. This CDR3 is built from 15 residues.

This clonotype was detected only a few times. This chain links TRBV20-1 with TRBJ2-1; 15 bases are a match to TRBD2. CDR3 size: 15 residues. Germline V gives CDR1 DFQATT, CDR2 SNEGSKA (reference sequence). The ends lost 6 bases at V and 5 bases at J; junction bases unmatched: 5. CDR3 nucleotides: TGCAGTGCCCGGACTAGCGGGAGGGTTCACAATGAGCAGTTCTTC. Encoded protein: CSARTSGRVHNEQFF.

This clonotype was found many times. The chain has TRBV12-3 or TRBV12-4 and TRBJ1-1; D is ambiguous. This CDR3 contains 13 residues. The V and J ends lost 2 bases and 8 bases respectively, with 12 bases between them. The CDR3 reads CASSLTGSSEAFF. Here the CDR3 DNA reads TGTGCCAGCAGTTTAACGGGGAGCTCCGAAGCTTTCTTT.

As regards this clonotype: At one end the junction does not follow the germline gene, possibly because of a read error. The J gene is TRBJ1-5, the V gene TRBV5-1, with no clear D. Germline-derived CDR1 and CDR2 are SGHRS and YFSETQ. CDR3 size: 13 residues. The CDR3 nucleotides are TGCGCCAGCAGCTTGGGGGGTAATCAGCCCCAGCGTTTT. This translates into CASSLGGNQPQRF.

In its sample, this clonotype was seen many times. The chain is built from TRBV6-5 and TRBJ2-2; 7 bases match TRBD1. The trim removed 6 bases at V and 5 bases at J, leaving 3 bases unmatched. CDR1 and CDR2 from the germline V gene are MNHEY and SVGAGI. The length of the CDR3 is 13 residues. DNA of the CDR3: TGTGCCAGCAGGATGACAGGGACCGGGGAGCTGTTTTTT. It encodes CASRMTGTGELFF.

This clonotype is termed medium-sized (0.01 to 0.1%). V usage is TRBV7-9 and J usage is TRBJ2-7; 8 nucleotides line up with TRBD2. Trimming cost V 5 bases and J 0 bases; bases outside gene matches: 6. The CDR3 totals 15 residues. Germline V CDR1 and CDR2: SEHNR, FQNEAQ (reference sequence). The DNA for the CDR3 is TGTGCCAGCAGCCATACTAGCGGTAGCTCCTACGAGCAGTACTTC. This codes for CASSHTSGSSYEQYF.

This rearrangement joins TRBV15 to TRBJ2-7; 12 positions match TRBD2. The CDR3 is 15 residues long. CDR1 is LNHNV, CDR2 YYDKDF, per germline (reference sequence). V was clipped by 1 base and J by 4 bases; unmatched bases: 2. This chain's CDR3 is CATSRALAGGYEQYF. CDR3 sequence (DNA): TGTGCCACCAGCAGAGCCCTAGCGGGGGGGTACGAGCAGTACTTC.

This clonotype was seen more than once but under ten times. The V gene is TRBV20-1, the J gene TRBJ1-1; tentatively, D is TRBD1 (6 bases). The germline V gene has CDR1 DFQATT and CDR2 SNEGSKA (reference sequence). This CDR3 comprises 13 residues. Trimming took off 3 bases at V and 6 bases at J, with 14 bases between the two ends. The CDR3 sequence: CSARETGGPEAFF. For the CDR3, the DNA is TGCAGTGCTAGGGAGACAGGCGGCCCTGAAGCTTTCTTT.

The chain recombines TRBV4-3 with TRBJ2-5, with D tentatively TRBD1 or TRBD2 (5 bases each). CDR1 and CDR2 (germline): LGHNA, YSLEER. CDR3 size: 17 residues. Trimming took off 0 bases at V and 4 bases at J, with 18 bases between the two ends. The CDR3 region is CASSQEDLGRGVETQYF. In DNA, the CDR3 is TGCGCCAGCAGCCAAGAAGATTTGGGACGGGGAGTAGAGACCCAGTACTTC.

In this sample, this clonotype turned up many times. The chain combines TRBV7-9 with TRBJ2-7; TRBD1 matches 8 bases. V lost 7 bases to trimming and J lost 6 bases; unmatched junction nucleotides: 8. This CDR3 has 13 amino acids. Germline CDR1 and CDR2: SEHNR and FQNEAQ (reference sequence). CDR3 amino acids: CASTETGVGEQYF. CDR3 DNA: TGTGCCAGCACAGAGACAGGGGTCGGCGAGCAGTACTTC.

At least ten counts were recorded for this clonotype. The rearrangement links TRBV7-9 to TRBJ1-1; unclear D gene. The V end lost 6 bases, the J end lost 3 bases, and 11 bases lay between the germline ends. The CDR3 spans 13 residues. Germline V gene data show CDR1 as SEHNR and CDR2 as FQNEAQ (reference sequence). CDR3 sequence (DNA): TGTGCCAGCAGGACGCCTACGGACACTGAAGCTTTCTTT. The encoded protein is CASRTPTDTEAFF.

This clonotype was seen a handful of times. The chain carries TRBV30 and TRBJ2-7, with D unclear. V shed 0 bases and J shed 2 bases, with 8 bases lying between them. The germline V gene encodes CDR1 GTSNPN and CDR2 SVGIG (reference sequence). The CDR3 runs 13 residues. In DNA form, the CDR3 reads TGTGCCTGGAGTGTACTTCAGGCCTACGAGCAGTACTTC. This encodes CAWSVLQAYEQYF.

Remarks on this clonotype: This likely comes from a read error, as the CDR3 has no conserved phenylalanine or tryptophan at its end. The DNA is left out, because the CDR3 cannot be placed on it with certainty; the CDR3 is given as TCRdb lists it. This chain links TRBV27 with TRBJ2-7. Germline V gene lookup returns CDR1 MNHEY and CDR2 SMNVEV (reference sequence). The CDR3 sequence runs 9 residues, both termini included. Here the CDR3 reads CASGYEQYI.

This clonotype was detected a few times. The V gene is TRBV7-9, the J gene TRBJ2-7; D not certain. The CDR3 contains 15 residues. The V gene's germline CDR1 is SEHNR and CDR2 FQNEAQ (reference sequence). The V end lost 3 bases, the J end lost 0 bases, and 12 bases lay between the germline ends. The CDR3 sequence: CASSFFRTDSYEQYF. The CDR3 DNA is TGTGCCAGCAGCTTTTTCCGCACAGACTCCTACGAGCAGTACTTC.

This clonotype was seen only a few times. This chain connects TRBV9 to TRBJ2-3; D is unclear. Trimming pared 0 bases from V and 4 bases from J, leaving 12 bases between. CDR1 is SGDLS, CDR2 YYNGEE, per germline. The CDR3 loop spans 15 amino acids. The CDR3 bases are TGTGCCAGCAGCGTAGCCTTAGGTGGCGCAGATACGCAGTATTTT. Its protein product is CASSVALGGADTQYF.

This clonotype showed up many times. This chain joins TRBV19 and TRBJ2-4, with a tentative D call TRBD2 (5 bases). Per the germline V gene, CDR1 is LNHDA and CDR2 is SQIVND (reference sequence). The V end lost 6 bases, the J end lost 6 bases, and 18 bases lay between the germline ends. The CDR3 has 15 amino acids. The CDR3 nucleotides are TGTGCCAGTAGGGCCGGGAACCCAGCCGGAAACATTCAGTACTTC. Translated, it gives CASRAGNPAGNIQYF.

A remark on this clonotype: It may be a read error: a sequence one base away is much more abundant. This rearrangement joins TRBV7-2 to TRBJ2-7; possibly TRBD1 for D (5 bases). The CDR3 spans 14 residues. Trimming shortened V by 5 bases and J by 1 base, and 12 bases separated the two germline ends. CDR1 SGHTA and CDR2 FQGNSA come from the germline V gene. CDR3 in DNA: TGTGCCAGCAGCCCTGTACAGGCTTCCTACGAGCAGTACTTC. Translated, it gives CASSPVQASYEQYF.

This clonotype occurred a few times. This chain joins TRBV7-6 and TRBJ2-1; D possibly corresponds to TRBD2 (6 bases). The V gene lost 5 bases and the J gene lost 0 bases, with 11 bases spanning the gap. This CDR3 spans 15 amino acids. Germline V gene lookup returns CDR1 SGHVS and CDR2 FNYEAQ. The CDR3 sequence is CASSGTWSSYNEQFF. DNA of the CDR3: TGTGCCAGCAGCGGGACTTGGAGCTCCTACAATGAGCAGTTCTTC.

This rearrangement joins TRBV4-1 to TRBJ1-1; possibly TRBD1 for D (6 bases). From germline, CDR1 is MGHRA and CDR2 YSYEKL. The CDR3 is 14 amino acids. Trimming removed 1 base from V and 6 bases from J, with 12 bases in between. DNA of the CDR3: TGCGCCAGCAGCCAAGGGCCCCAGGGGCCTGAAGCTTTCTTT. Translation gives CASSQGPQGPEAFF.

The chain links TRBV11-1 to TRBJ2-1; 7 positions agree with TRBD1. With 1 base clipped from V and 3 bases from J, the junction kept 3 bases outside the gene matches. CDR3 length: 15 amino acids. Germline V lookup: CDR1 SGHAT, CDR2 FQDESV (reference sequence). The CDR3: CASSLGDSDYNEQFF. CDR3 DNA: TGTGCCAGCAGCTTAGGGGACAGCGACTACAATGAGCAGTTCTTC.

This clonotype was recorded at least ten times. The V gene is TRBV6-1, the J gene TRBJ1-1; D is perhaps TRBD1 (5 bases). The length of the CDR3 is 15 residues. Trimming shortened V by 4 bases and J by 0 bases, and 12 bases separated the two germline ends. The germline V gene encodes CDR1 MNHNS and CDR2 SASEGT. CDR3 DNA sequence: TGTGCCAGCAGTGTGGCGGGGGGAATGAACACTGAAGCTTTCTTT. This translates into CASSVAGGMNTEAFF.

This clonotype was counted many times. The gene calls are TRBV10-2 and TRBJ2-5, with 9 bases lining up with TRBD2. Germline CDR1 and CDR2: WSHSY and SAAADI. The V segment lost 6 bases and the J segment 3 bases; nucleotides outside the gene matches: 14. There are 17 residues in the CDR3. CDR3 in amino acids: CASSDHPYRLAEETQYF. CDR3 DNA: TGCGCCAGCAGCGACCACCCTTACAGACTAGCGGAAGAGACCCAGTACTTC.

This clonotype was observed a few times. The chain recombines TRBV19 with TRBJ1-2; D is uncertain. In germline, CDR1 is LNHDA, CDR2 SQIVND (reference sequence). This CDR3 comprises 13 residues. Trimming stripped 0 bases from V and 3 bases from J, with 5 bases between. The CDR3 DNA follows: TGTGCCAGTAGTATAGACAGTTACTATGGCTACACCTTC. Amino acid sequence: CASSIDSYYGYTF. Full variable domain (missing parts from reference TRBV19 and TRBJ1-2): DGGITQSPKYLFRKEGQNVTLSCEQNLNHDAMYWYRQDPGQGLRLIYYSQIVNDFQKGDIAEGYSVSREKKESFPLTVTSAQKNPTAFYLCASSIDSYYGYTFGSGTRLTVV.